This T cell receptor (beta chain) was found in a study of T cell repertoires in cytomegalovirus infection. At the level of the study: Both CMV infection and a matching HLA type were indicated by public TCR beta signatures. The study, taken as a whole, reports: Clonotypes of TCR beta that were HLA-C-restricted and CMV-specific dominated the ex vivo response.

Per germline, CDR1 SGDLS and CDR2 YYNGEE. The V gene lost 4 bases and the J gene lost 4 bases, with 14 bases spanning the gap. CDR3 size: 14 residues. Of note for this clonotype: Its antigen remains unknown.

TCRdb reprocessed the reads with MiXCR, giving one entry per CDR3 protein. The sample has about 490,000 distinct CDR3 sequences, roughly 29% seen once; the top ten hold under 15%. The sample comprised PBMCs. The chain is built from TRBV9 and TRBJ2-5; no definite D call. The TCR comes from a human donor in good health (CMV status not recorded). Some clones in this sample may be carry-over from other donors' samples. CDR3 sequence (DNA): TGTGCCAGCAGCCCCTCAACGGGTGCAGAGACCCAGTACTTC. As protein: CASSPSTGAETQYF.